This T cell receptor (beta chain) was captured in a study of prognosis after radiotherapy for stage I lung cancer. On the study more broadly: Patients with stage I non-small cell lung cancer joined the study from early 2018 through early 2019.

This CDR3 has 12 amino acids. Looked up from germline, CDR1 is MNHEY and CDR2 is SVGAGI. With 2 bases removed from V and 7 bases from J, the gap between germline ends came to 8 bases. It was by two-round multiplex PCR that TCR beta CDR3 was amplified from genomic DNA. During first-round PCR, primers specific to each TRBV and TRBJ gene were used. One entry per CDR3 protein results from TCRdb running MiXCR on the multiplex PCR reads. The data show 30,000 to 40,000 distinct CDR3 sequences, with less than 35% seen just once and roughly 17% held by the top ten. This clonotype was seen ten or more times. At each of two time points, about 6.5 milliliters of venous blood were taken.

The TCR comes from a donor over 45 with non-small cell lung cancer. The source material was PBMCs, sampled before or after stereotactic body radiation therapy (not recorded which). The V and J genes are TRBV6-5 and TRBJ1-2; D remains ambiguous. In DNA form, the CDR3 reads TGTGCCAGCAGTTACCGAGGCGGTGGCTACACCTTC. This sequence encodes CASSYRGGGYTF.